This T cell receptor (beta chain) came from a study of cytotoxic CD8 clonotypes in ibrutinib-treated CLL. Background on the study: Around 10 relapsed/refractory, some 16 treatment-naive; fewer than 18 IGHV unmutated.

This clone appeared once. Its antigen is still unknown. A read error may account for a junction end that differs from germline. Measured with immunoSEQ multiplex PCR; TCRdb has only the in-frame clones, and not every one. Among 250,000 or so clones listed, around 70% were seen once. PBMCs were cryopreserved, and 1.5 to 2 micrograms of genomic DNA from them went into TCR beta libraries. The CDR3 has 14 residues. The germline V gene has CDR1 GTSNPN and CDR2 SVGIG (reference sequence). Study results and caveats: While tracking circulating CD8+ T-cell counts, baseline clonality exceeded that of age-matched healthy donors.

This clonotype was obtained from a human donor with chronic lymphocytic leukemia. The source was PBMCs, collected after 24 months of ibrutinib treatment. V gene TRBV30 combines with J gene TRBJ2-3, with TRBD2 as a possible D gene (5 bases). The CDR3 DNA follows: TGTGCCGGGAGCGACGGCGCTAGCACAGATACGCAGTATTTT. Translation gives CAGSDGASTDTQYF. The variable domain in full, with the rest retrieved from reference TRBV30 and TRBJ2-3, is SQTIHQWPATLVQPVGSPLSLECTVEGTSNPNLYWYRQAAGRGLQLLFYSVGIGQISSEVPQNLSASRPQDRQFILSSKKLLLSDSGFYLCAGSDGASTDTQYFGPGTRLTVL.